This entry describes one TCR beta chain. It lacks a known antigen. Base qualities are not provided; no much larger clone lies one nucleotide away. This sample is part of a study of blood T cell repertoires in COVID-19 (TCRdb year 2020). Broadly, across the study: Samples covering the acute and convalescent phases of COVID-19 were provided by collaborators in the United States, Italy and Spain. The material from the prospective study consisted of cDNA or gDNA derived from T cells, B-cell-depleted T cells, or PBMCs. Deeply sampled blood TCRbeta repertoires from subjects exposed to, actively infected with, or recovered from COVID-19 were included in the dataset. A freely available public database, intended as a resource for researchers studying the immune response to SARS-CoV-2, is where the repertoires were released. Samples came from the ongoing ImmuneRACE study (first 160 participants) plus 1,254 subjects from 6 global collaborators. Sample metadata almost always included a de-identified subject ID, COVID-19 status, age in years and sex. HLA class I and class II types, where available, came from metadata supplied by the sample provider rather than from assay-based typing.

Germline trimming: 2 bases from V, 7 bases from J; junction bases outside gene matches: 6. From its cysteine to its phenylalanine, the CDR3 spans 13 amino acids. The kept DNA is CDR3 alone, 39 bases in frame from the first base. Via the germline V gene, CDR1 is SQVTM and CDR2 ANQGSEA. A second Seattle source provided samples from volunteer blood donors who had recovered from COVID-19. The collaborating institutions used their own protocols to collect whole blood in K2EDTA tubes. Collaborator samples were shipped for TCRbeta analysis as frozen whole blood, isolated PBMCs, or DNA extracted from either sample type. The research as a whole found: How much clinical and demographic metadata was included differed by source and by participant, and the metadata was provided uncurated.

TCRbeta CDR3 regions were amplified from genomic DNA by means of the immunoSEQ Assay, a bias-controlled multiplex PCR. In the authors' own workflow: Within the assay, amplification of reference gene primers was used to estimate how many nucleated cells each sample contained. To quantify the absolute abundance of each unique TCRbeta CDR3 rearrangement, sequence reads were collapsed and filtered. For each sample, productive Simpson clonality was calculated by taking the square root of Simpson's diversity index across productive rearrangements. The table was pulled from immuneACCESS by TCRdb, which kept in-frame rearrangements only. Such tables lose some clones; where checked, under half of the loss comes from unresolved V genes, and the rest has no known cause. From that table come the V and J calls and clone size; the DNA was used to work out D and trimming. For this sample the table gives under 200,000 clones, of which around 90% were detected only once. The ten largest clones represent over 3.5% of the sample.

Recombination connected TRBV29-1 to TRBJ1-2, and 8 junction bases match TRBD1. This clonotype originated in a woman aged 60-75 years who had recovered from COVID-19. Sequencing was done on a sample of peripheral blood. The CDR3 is CSVEQGATCGYTF. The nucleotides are TGCAGCGTTGAACAGGGGGCGACTTGTGGCTACACCTTC.